The 28 T cell receptor beta chains presented below share a single source sample, sequenced in a study of control samples from healthy donors and cancer patients. Clones were sequenced by immunoSEQ multiplex PCR, and TCRdb holds only the in-frame ones, with some missing. The sample contains 120,000 to 150,000 clones, around 92% of which appear only once. Material: blood. Receptor source: a man younger than 45 in good health.

The chain links TRBV19 to TRBJ2-3; D gene unclear. The CDR3 loop spans 12 amino acids. Trimming left V 1 base short and J 4 bases short, with 3 bases between. Germline V lookup: CDR1 LNHDA, CDR2 SQIVND (reference sequence). The CDR3 nucleotides read TGTGCCAGTAGTATAGCCCCAGATACGCAGTATTTT. This gives the protein CASSIAPDTQYF.

The chain couples TRBV27 to TRBJ2-3, with a possible D match to TRBD1 (6 bases). The CDR3 extends over 14 amino acids. CDR1 is MNHEY, CDR2 SMNVEV, per germline (reference sequence). V lost 8 bases and J 1 base, leaving 13 bases between the germline ends. This CDR3 reads CASGWGPGTDTQYF. The CDR3 DNA follows: TGTGCCAGCGGTTGGGGGCCAGGCACAGATACGCAGTATTTT.

This sequence joins TRBV4-1 and TRBJ1-5; a weak D match, TRBD1 (5 bases). Germline values: CDR1 MGHRA, CDR2 YSYEKL. Trimming removed 1 base from V and 3 bases from J, with 10 bases in between. The CDR3 spans 15 residues. For the CDR3, the DNA is TGCGCCAGCAGCCAAGTCACAGGTGACAATCAGCCCCAGCATTTT. It codes for CASSQVTGDNQPQHF.

The chain combines TRBV19 with TRBJ2-1, with TRBD2 identical over 9 bases. The CDR3 runs to 15 residues. The germline V gene has CDR1 LNHDA and CDR2 SQIVND (reference sequence). Trimming cost V 5 bases and J 4 bases; bases outside gene matches: 6. The CDR3 sequence is CASSHSGGTYNEQFF. As DNA, the CDR3 is TGTGCCAGTAGTCATAGCGGGGGTACATACAATGAGCAGTTCTTC.

V usage is TRBV27 and J usage is TRBJ1-2; perhaps TRBD1 as D (6 bases). CDR1 is MNHEY, CDR2 SMNVEV, per germline (reference sequence). This CDR3 is 14 amino acids long. The ends were cut back, 5 bases at V and 4 bases at J, with 14 bases in the middle. The CDR3 DNA reads as TGTGCCAGCAGTGCAGTACAGGGCTCCTATGGCTACACCTTC. It specifies CASSAVQGSYGYTF.

This clone was counted only a few times. The chain carries TRBV5-1 and TRBJ2-3; D unclear. Trimming pared 0 bases from V and 2 bases from J, leaving 10 bases between. Germline V gives CDR1 SGHRS, CDR2 YFSETQ. This CDR3 comprises 15 residues. This chain's CDR3 is CASSLADPSTDTQYF. The CDR3, as DNA: TGCGCCAGCAGCTTGGCCGACCCTTCCACAGATACGCAGTATTTT.

The gene calls are TRBV4-1 and TRBJ2-3; D unclear. Per the germline V gene, CDR1 is MGHRA and CDR2 is YSYEKL. Trimming stripped 0 bases from V and 3 bases from J, with 10 bases between. The CDR3 length is 15 residues. DNA of the CDR3: TGCGCCAGCAGCCAAGAGCGGAGACCTACAGATACGCAGTATTTT. Translating it yields CASSQERRPTDTQYF.

The rearrangement uses TRBV6-1 and TRBJ1-2, with unresolved D. This CDR3 spans 13 amino acids. V dropped 0 bases and J dropped 7 bases, with 9 bases sitting between them. CDR1 MNHNS and CDR2 SASEGT come from the germline V gene. CDR3 nucleotide sequence: TGTGCCAGCAGTGAAGCTGTCGGGGTTGGCTACACCTTC. It encodes CASSEAVGVGYTF.

The rearrangement links TRBV19 to TRBJ2-7; D might be TRBD1 (5 bases). Germline CDR1 is LNHDA and CDR2 is SQIVND (reference sequence). CDR3 length equals 14 residues. Trimming pared 4 bases from V and 2 bases from J, leaving 12 bases between. The CDR3 DNA reads as TGTGCCAGTAGTAGGGCGGCAGGGCCCTACGAGCAGTACTTC. This encodes CASSRAAGPYEQYF.

V gene TRBV28 combines with J gene TRBJ1-1, with D maybe TRBD1 (6 bases). V was pared by 3 bases and J by 4 bases, with 21 bases between. The CDR3 is made up of 17 amino acids. Germline CDR1 and CDR2: MDHEN and SYDVKM. The CDR3 loop is CASSFPSPGGRGTEAFF. In nucleotides, the CDR3 is TGTGCCAGCAGTTTTCCATCCCCGGGGGGGCGCGGCACTGAAGCTTTCTTT.

This rearrangement joins TRBV5-6 to TRBJ1-2; D is perhaps TRBD1 (6 bases). The CDR3 totals 17 residues. Germline CDR1 reads SGHDT; CDR2 reads YYEEEE. V was cut by 1 base and J by 2 bases, with 18 bases left in between. CDR3 nucleotides: TGTGCCAGCAGCTTGCGGGGGGCAGGTGGAAGGAACTATGGCTACACCTTC. Its protein is CASSLRGAGGRNYGYTF.

The chain joins TRBV6-1 to TRBJ2-7; D gene unclear. CDR3 length: 14 amino acids. Germline V gene data show CDR1 as MNHNS and CDR2 as SASEGT. V was pared by 2 bases and J by 2 bases, with 10 bases between. The CDR3 is CASSEMAGPYEQYF. The CDR3 DNA reads as TGTGCCAGCAGTGAAATGGCAGGTCCCTACGAGCAGTACTTC.

This clone was seen a handful of times. The rearrangement links TRBV6-5 to TRBJ1-5, with D unresolved. The CDR3 runs 14 residues. Trimming left V 7 bases short and J 2 bases short, with 12 bases between. Germline V gene data show CDR1 as MNHEY and CDR2 as SVGAGI. The CDR3 loop is CASNSLRGNQPQHF. DNA of the CDR3: TGTGCCAGCAATTCCCTCCGCGGCAATCAGCCCCAGCATTTT.

This chain uses TRBV2 with TRBJ1-6; perhaps TRBD1 as D (5 bases). Trimming shortened V by 5 bases and J by 5 bases, and 10 bases separated the two germline ends. Germline values: CDR1 SNHLY, CDR2 FYNNEI. This CDR3 is 14 amino acids long. The CDR3: CASSYRRNNSPLHF. The CDR3 nucleotides read TGTGCCAGCAGTTACAGGCGGAATAATTCACCCCTCCACTTT.

V gene TRBV5-1 combines with J gene TRBJ1-3; D is possibly TRBD1 (6 bases). Per the germline V gene, CDR1 is SGHRS and CDR2 is YFSETQ. CDR3 size: 15 residues. V was clipped by 0 bases and J by 0 bases, with 7 bases between them. In nucleotides, the CDR3 is TGCGCCAGCAGCTTGGGACAGGCCTCTGGAAACACCATATATTTT. Translated, it gives CASSLGQASGNTIYF.

V gene TRBV11-2 combines with J gene TRBJ1-1; D may be TRBD1 (6 bases). V lost 5 bases and J lost 5, with 18 bases in between. The V gene's germline CDR1 is SGHAT and CDR2 FQNNGV. The CDR3 spans 15 residues. The CDR3 here is CASSPRQRGGTEAFF. For the CDR3, the DNA is TGTGCCAGCAGCCCCCGACAGAGAGGGGGGACTGAAGCTTTCTTT.

The V gene is TRBV19, the J gene TRBJ1-2, with a possible D match to TRBD1 (5 bases). V gave up 5 bases and J gave up 1 base, with 11 bases separating them. The CDR3 extends over 14 amino acids. Germline V lookup: CDR1 LNHDA, CDR2 SQIVND (reference sequence). The CDR3 DNA sequence: TGTGCCAGTAGTGCTAAACAGGTTAACTATGGCTACACCTTC. Protein product: CASSAKQVNYGYTF. Full variable domain (rest looked up from reference TRBV19 and TRBJ1-2): DGGITQSPKYLFRKEGQNVTLSCEQNLNHDAMYWYRQDPGQGLRLIYYSQIVNDFQKGDIAEGYSVSREKKESFPLTVTSAQKNPTAFYLCASSAKQVNYGYTFGSGTRLTVV.

The J gene is TRBJ2-1, the V gene TRBV6-5; no firm D call. Looked up from germline, CDR1 is MNHEY and CDR2 is SVGAGI. The CDR3 length is 12 residues. Trimming shortened V by 5 bases and J by 10 bases, and 12 bases separated the two germline ends. The DNA of the CDR3 is TGTGCCAGCAGTCCCACCAGGAGCGAGCAGTTCTTC. It specifies CASSPTRSEQFF.

The chain combines TRBV30 with TRBJ1-2, with 7 nucleotides matching TRBD1. The CDR3 has 11 amino acids. The J segment lost 5 bases and the V segment lost 5 bases, leaving 2 bases of the junction unmatched. Germline V CDR1 and CDR2: GTSNPN, SVGIG (reference sequence). Here the CDR3 reads CAWGTAYGYTF. CDR3 bases: TGTGCCTGGGGGACAGCTTATGGCTACACCTTC.

This clone was found once. V usage is TRBV4-2 and J usage is TRBJ2-1, with a weak D call TRBD1 (5 bases). V lost 8 bases and J lost 0, with 17 bases in between. CDR3 size: 16 residues. Germline loops: CDR1 LGHNA, CDR2 YNFKEQ. The DNA of the CDR3 is TGTGCCAGCGCTAGGGGCCTTAAGAGCTCCTACAATGAGCAGTTCTTC. Translated, it gives CASARGLKSSYNEQFF.

The chain recombines TRBV10-2 with TRBJ1-6, with D possibly matching TRBD1 (6 bases). V was shortened by 6 bases and J by 13 bases, with 19 bases between the two germline ends. Looked up from germline, CDR1 is WSHSY and CDR2 is SAAADI. CDR3 length: 14 residues. CDR3 residues: CASRTQGGILPLHF. As DNA, the CDR3 is TGCGCCAGCAGGACACAAGGGGGGATTTTGCCCCTCCACTTT.

The chain has TRBV28 and TRBJ1-2, with TRBD1 matching 9 bases. Germline CDR1 is MDHEN and CDR2 is SYDVKM. V trimming: 6 bases; J trimming: 8 bases; junction bases outside the gene matches: 4. The CDR3 totals 12 residues. CDR3 sequence (DNA): TGTGCCAGCAGGGGACAGGGACGCGGCTACACCTTC. Protein sequence: CASRGQGRGYTF.

The gene calls are TRBV7-9 and TRBJ1-6; D is unresolved. This CDR3 comprises 15 residues. CDR1 and CDR2 from the germline V gene are SEHNR and FQNEAQ (reference sequence). Trimming cost V 0 bases and J 4 bases, with 7 bases left between them. The CDR3 region is CASSLAGPYNSPLHF. CDR3 DNA sequence: TGTGCCAGCAGCTTAGCCGGACCTTATAATTCACCCCTCCACTTT. Based on the CDR3 plus reference TRBV7-9 and TRBJ1-6, the full variable domain is DTGVSQNPRHKITKRGQNVTFRCDPISEHNRLYWYRQTLGQGPEFLTYFQNEAQLEKSRLLSDRFSAERPKGSFSTLEIQRTEQGDSAMYLCASSLAGPYNSPLHFGNGTRLTVT.

The sample holds many counts of this clone. The chain couples TRBV11-2 to TRBJ2-7; maybe TRBD1 (5 bases). Germline V CDR1 and CDR2: SGHAT, FQNNGV. The CDR3 spans 17 residues. The V gene lost 2 bases and the J gene lost 4 bases, with 21 bases spanning the gap. The CDR3 loop reads CASSLTVGLGRPYEQYF. The CDR3 nucleotides are TGTGCCAGCAGCTTAACGGTGGGGTTGGGGCGCCCTTACGAGCAGTACTTC.

CDR3 residues: CASSLQGQKLFF. The CDR3 DNA follows: TGTGCCAGCAGCCTCCAGGGACAAAAACTGTTTTTT. V and J are TRBV5-6 and TRBJ1-4, with TRBD1 as a possible D gene (5 bases). The CDR3 contains 12 residues. CDR1 SGHDT and CDR2 YYEEEE come from the germline V gene. V was cut by 4 bases and J by 9 bases, with 10 bases left in between.

This clone appeared a single time. The chain carries TRBV10-3 and TRBJ1-3; the match to TRBD1 covers 9 bases. After removal of 5 bases from V and 3 bases from J, the junction contained 8 bases not matched to a gene. The CDR3 consists of 16 residues. CDR1 is ENHRY and CDR2 is SYGVKD in the germline V gene. The CDR3 loop is CAISPGTGKGGNTIYF. CDR3 in DNA: TGTGCCATCAGTCCTGGGACAGGGAAAGGTGGAAACACCATATATTTT.

The chain has TRBV3-1 (or the pseudogene TRBV3-2) and TRBJ2-1; 10 bases fit TRBD2. The CDR3 contains 15 residues. With V trimmed by 4 bases and J by 8 bases, 8 bases remained unmatched. The germline V gene encodes CDR1 LGHDT and CDR2 YNNKEL (reference sequence). The CDR3 DNA reads as TGTGCCAGCAGCCGGAGTAGCGGGGGGTATGATGAGCAGTTCTTC. Amino acids: CASSRSSGGYDEQFF.

The chain combines TRBV28 with TRBJ2-7; weak D call: TRBD1 (6 bases). The V gene lost 6 bases and the J gene lost 3 bases, with 9 bases spanning the gap. This CDR3 spans 12 amino acids. Germline CDR1 is MDHEN and CDR2 is SYDVKM. CDR3 region: CASSPDSYEQYF. CDR3 in DNA: TGTGCCAGCAGCCCGGACAGCTACGAGCAGTACTTC.